The table lists the clone carrying this T cell receptor (beta chain) with a few counts. These data come from a study of cytomegalovirus exposure and HLA in healthy donors. The germline V gene encodes CDR1 SGHTA and CDR2 FQGNSA. This CDR3 is built from 15 residues. J gave up 0 bases and V 5 bases, and 6 bases lay outside the gene matches. PCR used 60 Vbeta primers and 13 Jbeta primers. The data were produced by immunoSEQ multiplex PCR, yet TCRdb's version contains in-frame clones alone and is incomplete. The sample lists 140,000 to 150,000 clones; more than 75% were seen once. This receptor was taken from a female donor in good health and CMV-seronegative. The sequenced sample was PBMCs. This chain uses TRBV7-2 with TRBJ1-1, with 7 bases fitting TRBD1. CDR3 amino acids: CASSPQTGLNTEAFF. The CDR3 DNA is TGTGCCAGCAGCCCCCAGACAGGGTTGAACACTGAAGCTTTCTTT.